The following is a T cell receptor (beta chain) sequence with its context. The antigen is not known. Unique molecular identifiers were added to individual cDNA molecules. TCRdb itself ran the 5' RACE reads through MiXCR, one entry per CDR3 protein. Seen here are roughly 80,000 distinct CDR3 sequences, 5% to 7% observed once, and the top ten hold about 8%. This record comes from a study of early T cells in non-severe SARS-CoV-2 infection. Germline assignment: CDR1 SGDLS and CDR2 YYNGEE. Trimming left V 0 bases short and J 0 bases short, with 7 bases between. The CDR3 length is 15 residues. Study results and limitations: Matching against VDJdb likely underestimated virus-specific expansions, favoring anti-spike CD8.

Input material: whole blood. The receptor comes from an adult who was a healthcare worker with PCR-confirmed SARS-CoV-2 infection or an uninfected control (not recorded which). V and J are TRBV9 and TRBJ2-1, with D uncertain. The CDR3 loop reads CASSVASDSYNEQFF. For the CDR3, the DNA is TGTGCCAGCAGCGTAGCCAGCGACTCCTACAATGAGCAGTTCTTC.